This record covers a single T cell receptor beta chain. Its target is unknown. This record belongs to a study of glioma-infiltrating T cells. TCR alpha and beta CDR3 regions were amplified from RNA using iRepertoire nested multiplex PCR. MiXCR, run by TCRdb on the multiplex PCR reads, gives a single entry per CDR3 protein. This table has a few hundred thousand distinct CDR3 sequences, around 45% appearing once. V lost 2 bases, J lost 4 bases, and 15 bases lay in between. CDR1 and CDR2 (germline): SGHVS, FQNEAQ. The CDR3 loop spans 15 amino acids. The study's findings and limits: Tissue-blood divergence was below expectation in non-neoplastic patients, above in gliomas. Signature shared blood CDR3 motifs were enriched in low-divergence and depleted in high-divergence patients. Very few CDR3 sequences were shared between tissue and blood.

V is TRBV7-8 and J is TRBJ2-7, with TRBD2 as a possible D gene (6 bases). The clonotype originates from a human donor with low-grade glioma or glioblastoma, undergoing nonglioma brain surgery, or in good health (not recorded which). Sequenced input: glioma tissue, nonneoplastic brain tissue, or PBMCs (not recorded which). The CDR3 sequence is CASSLPGGIPYEQYF. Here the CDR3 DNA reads TGTGCCAGCAGCTTACCTGGGGGGATTCCGTACGAGCAGTACTTC.